One and the same sample provided the 32 T cell receptor beta chains below, sequenced in a study of T cell repertoires in cytomegalovirus infection. These receptors have no known antigen. TCRdb fed the reads into MiXCR, producing one record per CDR3 protein. This sample has fewer than 1,000,000 distinct CDR3 sequences, with roughly 30% found just once. The source material was cultured CD8+ T cells from PBMCs, sampled from culture after CMV antigen stimulation. Every receptor here comes from a human donor in good health (CMV status not recorded). Some clones in this sample may be carry-over from other donors' samples.

J is TRBJ1-1 and V is TRBV5-1, with 8 bases lining up with TRBD1. From germline, CDR1 is SGHRS and CDR2 YFSETQ. CDR3 length: 15 residues. With 2 bases clipped from V and 3 bases from J, the junction kept 6 bases outside the gene matches. DNA for the CDR3: TGCGCCAGCAGCTTATATGGACAGGGCTACACTGAAGCTTTCTTT. Translating gives CASSLYGQGYTEAFF.

This clonotype was recorded a few times. The gene calls are TRBV12-3 or TRBV12-4 and TRBJ1-5, with unresolved D. This CDR3 contains 13 residues. The ends were cut back, 10 bases at V and 3 bases at J, with 13 bases in the middle. The CDR3 spells CATSGQLNQPQHF. CDR3 nucleotides: TGTGCCACCTCAGGCCAACTCAATCAGCCCCAGCATTTT.

This clonotype was seen a handful of times. The rearrangement joins TRBV6-5 to TRBJ1-1; TRBD1 is a possible D gene (6 bases). Germline-derived CDR1 and CDR2 are MNHEY and SVGAGI. The length of the CDR3 is 14 residues. The germline V and J ends were trimmed by 4 bases and 5 bases, with 14 bases remaining between them. The CDR3 reads CASSWDISGTEAFF. In DNA form, the CDR3 reads TGTGCCAGCAGTTGGGACATTTCGGGGACTGAAGCTTTCTTT.

The rearrangement uses TRBV28 and TRBJ2-1, with a possible D match to TRBD2 (5 bases). CDR3 length: 14 residues. V dropped 3 bases and J dropped 3 bases, with 9 bases sitting between them. In germline, CDR1 is MDHEN, CDR2 SYDVKM. In nucleotides, the CDR3 is TGTGCCAGCAGTTTTACGGGAAACTACAATGAGCAGTTCTTC. It codes for CASSFTGNYNEQFF.

The chain has TRBV5-8 and TRBJ2-1; the match to TRBD2 covers 8 bases. V lost 1 base, J lost 8 bases, and 8 bases stayed unmatched. This CDR3 has 15 amino acids. Germline V gene data show CDR1 as SGHTS and CDR2 as YDEGEE. CDR3 nucleotides: TGTGCCAGCAGCTTGACGGCGGGGGGAGGGGATGAGCAGTTCTTC. Its protein product is CASSLTAGGGDEQFF.

This clonotype was seen a handful of times. CDR3 residues: CASSFHNNEQFF. The CDR3 DNA reads as TGTGCCAGCAGTTTCCATAACAATGAGCAGTTCTTC. The V gene is TRBV27, the J gene TRBJ2-1; unclear D gene. This CDR3 has 12 residues. In germline, CDR1 is MNHEY, CDR2 SMNVEV (reference sequence). The ends were cut back, 3 bases at V and 5 bases at J, with 5 bases in the middle.

V is TRBV5-1 and J is TRBJ1-6; 9 nucleotides agree with TRBD1. Trimming removed 0 bases from V and 10 bases from J; junction bases left unmatched: 11. Germline lookup yields CDR1 SGHRS and CDR2 YFSETQ. This CDR3 comprises 17 residues. Here the CDR3 DNA reads TGCGCCAGCAGCTTGGACCCTTTACAGGGGGCAAAGTCACCCCTCCACTTT. Amino acid sequence: CASSLDPLQGAKSPLHF. Together with reference TRBV5-1 and TRBJ1-6, the CDR3 gives the full variable domain: KAGVTQTPRYLIKTRGQQVTLSCSPISGHRSVSWYQQTPGQGLQFLFEYFSETQRNKGNFPGRFSGRQFSNSRSEMNVSTLELGDSALYLCASSLDPLQGAKSPLHFGNGTRLTVT.

The J gene is TRBJ2-2, the V gene TRBV9; TRBD2 matches at 9 bases. The junction had 11 bases not matched to a gene; V was cut back by 2 bases and J by 0 bases. The CDR3 consists of 19 residues. Germline V gives CDR1 SGDLS, CDR2 YYNGEE. This chain's CDR3 is CASSVQRGAGVANTGELFF. In nucleotides, the CDR3 is TGTGCCAGCAGCGTGCAGCGGGGGGCTGGGGTTGCGAACACCGGGGAGCTGTTTTTT.

The CDR3 nucleotides are TGTGCCAGCAGCGCCCGGGACCTCCCCGGGGAGCTGTTTTTT. Translating it yields CASSARDLPGELFF. The V call is TRBV9, the J call TRBJ2-2; D may be TRBD1 or TRBD2 (5 bases each). V lost 3 bases to trimming and J lost 6 bases, with 12 bases between them. The CDR3 loop spans 14 amino acids. Germline CDR1 SGDLS, CDR2 YYNGEE.

The chain couples TRBV6-6 to TRBJ1-1; D is perhaps TRBD1 (5 bases). The CDR3 spans 16 residues. The V gene lost 5 bases and the J gene lost 1 base, with 17 bases spanning the gap. Germline CDR1 is MNHNY and CDR2 is SVGAGI (reference sequence). The CDR3 reads CASSRLLPDRNTEAFF. Written as DNA, the CDR3 is TGTGCCAGCAGTCGCCTACTCCCCGACAGGAACACTGAAGCTTTCTTT.

The CDR3 reads CASSEAFTVYSNQPQHF. In DNA, the CDR3 is TGTGCCAGCAGTGAAGCGTTCACGGTATATAGCAATCAGCCCCAGCATTTT. V usage is TRBV6-1 and J usage is TRBJ1-5; D uncertain. This CDR3 is built from 17 residues. Trimming removed 0 bases from V and 0 bases from J, with 12 bases in between. Germline CDR1 MNHNS, CDR2 SASEGT.

Many counts were recorded for this clonotype. The genes are TRBV7-2 and TRBJ2-1, with 7 bases fitting TRBD1. This CDR3 is 16 amino acids long. Germline V lookup: CDR1 SGHTA, CDR2 FQGNSA. Trimming cost V 5 bases and J 3 bases; bases outside gene matches: 10. CDR3 protein: CASSPRTRDSYNEQFF. For the CDR3, the DNA is TGTGCCAGCAGCCCTAGAACCCGGGACAGCTACAATGAGCAGTTCTTC.

A word on this clonotype: A read error may be the cause here, since a much bigger clone is one base away. This chain connects TRBV2 to TRBJ2-3, with D uncertain. Deletions cut 6 bases from V and 1 base from J, with 8 bases between. CDR1 and CDR2 from the germline V gene are SNHLY and FYNNEI. The CDR3 sequence is 13 residues long. CDR3 residues: CASSARGTDTQYF. The CDR3, as DNA: TGTGCCAGCAGCGCCCGGGGCACAGATACGCAGTATTTT. Full variable domain (rest looked up from reference TRBV2 and TRBJ2-3): EPEVTQTPSHQVTQMGQEVILRCVPISNHLYFYWYRQILGQKVEFLVSFYNNEISEKSEIFDDQFSVERPDGSNFTLKIRSTKLEDSAMYFCASSARGTDTQYFGPGTRLTVL.

V usage is TRBV7-9 and J usage is TRBJ2-2, with a tentative D call TRBD2 (6 bases). CDR1 and CDR2 from the germline V gene are SEHNR and FQNEAQ (reference sequence). With 2 bases removed from V and 0 bases from J, the gap between germline ends came to 16 bases. This CDR3 is 18 amino acids long. The CDR3 is CASSLMVARDSNTGELFF. CDR3 nucleotide sequence: TGTGCCAGCAGCTTAATGGTGGCCAGGGACTCGAACACCGGGGAGCTGTTTTTT.

The chain recombines TRBV7-6 with TRBJ2-5; D is perhaps TRBD1 or TRBD2 (6 bases each). The CDR3 is 15 residues long. V shed 4 bases and J shed 1 base, with 13 bases lying between them. Germline values: CDR1 SGHVS, CDR2 FNYEAQ. The CDR3 is CASSWGAFGQETQYF. In DNA form, the CDR3 reads TGTGCCAGCAGCTGGGGGGCGTTTGGCCAAGAGACCCAGTACTTC.

The V gene is TRBV19, the J gene TRBJ2-1; D tentatively fits TRBD1 or TRBD2 (6 bases each). The CDR3 is 14 amino acids. Trimming took 7 bases from V and 2 from J, leaving 12 bases between them. CDR1 and CDR2 from the germline V gene are LNHDA and SQIVND (reference sequence). CDR3 bases: TGTGCCAGTACCAATGGGGGGCCCTACAATGAGCAGTTCTTC. This sequence encodes CASTNGGPYNEQFF.

This clonotype was counted only a few times. This chain joins TRBV4-1 and TRBJ2-1, with 12 bases identical to TRBD2. The germline gives CDR1 MGHRA, CDR2 YSYEKL. The CDR3 sequence is 18 residues long. Losses at the gene ends were 4 bases for V and 0 bases for J; bases not matched to a gene: 7. The CDR3 spells CASSRTSGAPSSYNEQFF. As DNA, the CDR3 is TGCGCCAGCAGCCGGACTAGCGGGGCCCCTAGCTCCTACAATGAGCAGTTCTTC.

This clonotype came up a few times. V and J are TRBV7-6 and TRBJ2-2, with 8 bases that match TRBD2. The CDR3 is 16 residues long. V shed 7 bases, J shed 4 bases, and the junction held 11 bases outside the gene matches. Germline CDR1 SGHVS, CDR2 FNYEAQ. CDR3 coding DNA: TGTGCCAGCACCTCGCCCAGCGGGAGACGCACCGGGGAGCTGTTTTTT. Translating it yields CASTSPSGRRTGELFF.

This clonotype was recorded at least ten times. The rearrangement links TRBV7-9 to TRBJ2-2, with D uncertain. V was trimmed by 4 bases and J by 3 bases, leaving 6 bases between them. The germline V gene has CDR1 SEHNR and CDR2 FQNEAQ (reference sequence). This CDR3 has 13 residues. The CDR3 spells CASSSQYTGELFF. The CDR3 DNA reads TGTGCCAGCAGCTCACAGTACACCGGGGAGCTGTTTTTT. The full variable domain, in which reference TRBV7-9 and TRBJ2-2 provide the parts outside the CDR3, is DTGVSQNPRHKITKRGQNVTFRCDPISEHNRLYWYRQTLGQGPEFLTYFQNEAQLEKSRLLSDRFSAERPKGSFSTLEIQRTEQGDSAMYLCASSSQYTGELFFGEGSRLTVL.

This rearrangement joins TRBV4-3 to TRBJ1-2; no reliable D call. The CDR3 runs to 14 residues. Germline V gene lookup returns CDR1 LGHNA and CDR2 YSLEER. V shed 4 bases and J shed 5 bases, with 14 bases lying between them. The CDR3 sequence: CASSRPGLPYGYTF. Written as DNA, the CDR3 is TGCGCCAGCAGCCGACCGGGCCTTCCGTATGGCTACACCTTC.

This clonotype was counted between two and nine times. This chain connects TRBV24-1 to TRBJ1-2; 9 nucleotides align to TRBD1. This CDR3 has 17 amino acids. The junction had 14 bases not matched to a gene; V was cut back by 5 bases and J by 5 bases. Germline V lookup: CDR1 KGHDR, CDR2 SFDVKD. The CDR3 DNA follows: TGTGCCACCAGTGGCCCGGACAGGGGCATACCCCCGTATGGCTACACCTTC. It codes for CATSGPDRGIPPYGYTF.

This clonotype came up a few times. V gene TRBV9 combines with J gene TRBJ2-7; TRBD1 matches at 7 bases. After removal of 2 bases from V and 4 bases from J, the junction contained 9 bases not matched to a gene. The length of the CDR3 is 15 residues. Germline CDR1 reads SGDLS; CDR2 reads YYNGEE. The DNA for the CDR3 is TGTGCCAGCAGCGTTGGCAGGGGGAATGGGTACGAGCAGTACGTC. Translated: CASSVGRGNGYEQYV.

V usage is TRBV7-2 and J usage is TRBJ2-7; unclear D gene. V was cut by 5 bases and J by 4 bases, with 15 bases left in between. CDR1 and CDR2 (germline): SGHTA, FQGNSA. There are 14 residues in the CDR3. For the CDR3, the DNA is TGTGCCAGCAGCGCCGCCGAAGAGCCTTACGAGCAGTACGTC. This encodes CASSAAEEPYEQYV.

The rearrangement links TRBV3-1 to TRBJ2-1, with D possibly called TRBD1 or TRBD2 (5 bases each). This CDR3 has 14 amino acids. The V gene's germline CDR1 is LGHDT and CDR2 YNNKEL (reference sequence). Trimming shortened V by 3 bases and J by 7 bases, and 13 bases separated the two germline ends. For the CDR3, the DNA is TGTGCCAGCAGCCAGACCGGCAGGGAGAATGAGCAGTTCTTC. Its protein is CASSQTGRENEQFF.

This clonotype showed up many times. The chain employs TRBV7-2 and TRBJ2-7; 7 bases are shared with TRBD2. Unmatched junction bases numbered 11, after V lost 3 bases and J lost 9 bases. The CDR3 length is 14 residues. Germline CDR1 and CDR2: SGHTA and FQGNSA. The CDR3 DNA reads TGTGCCAGCAGCTTGTCGGGGGGTCCCGGAGGGCAGTACTTC. Protein: CASSLSGGPGGQYF.

The chain combines TRBV6-5 with TRBJ2-3; D possibly corresponds to TRBD1 (6 bases). The V end was cut by 2 bases, the J end by 0 bases, with 15 bases between. Germline CDR1 reads MNHEY; CDR2 reads SVGAGI. There are 17 residues in the CDR3. The CDR3 nucleotides read TGTGCCAGCAGTTACACCTACAGGGTTTCTAGCACAGATACGCAGTATTTT. Its translation: CASSYTYRVSSTDTQYF.

This clonotype was seen more than once but under ten times. This chain links TRBV27 with TRBJ1-6; 8 bases fit TRBD1. This CDR3 spans 16 amino acids. Germline trimming cut 8 bases from V and 6 bases from J; bases unmatched to any gene: 12. CDR1 and CDR2 (germline): MNHEY, SMNVEV (reference sequence). For the CDR3, the DNA is TGTGCCAGCCAAACAGGGGGAGGTCTTGTTAATTCACCCCTCCACTTT. It yields the protein CASQTGGGLVNSPLHF.

This clonotype was observed at least ten times. One end of the junction does not line up with germline, which may come from a read error. The V gene is TRBV7-8, the J gene TRBJ2-4; 8 bases fit TRBD2. This CDR3 has 13 residues. Per germline, CDR1 SGHVS and CDR2 FQNEAQ. CDR3 nucleotides: TGTGCCAGCAGCTTCGGTAGCGGGGACACTTTTAACTTC. It is translated as CASSFGSGDTFNF.

The sample holds a few counts of this clonotype. The chain employs TRBV29-1 and TRBJ2-7, with TRBD1 matching 7 bases. The germline V gene has CDR1 SQVTM and CDR2 ANQGSEA. The CDR3 totals 14 residues. The V and J ends lost 4 bases and 0 bases, in that order; junction bases with no gene match: 6. The CDR3 here is CSVVGTASSYEQYV. Written as DNA, the CDR3 is TGCAGCGTTGTCGGGACAGCTAGCTCCTACGAGCAGTACGTC.

The rearrangement uses TRBV11-3 and TRBJ2-1, with 8 bases matching TRBD1. V lost 5 bases, J lost 1 base, and 7 bases stayed unmatched. The CDR3 is 16 amino acids. CDR1 is SGHNT and CDR2 is YENEEA in the germline V gene. The CDR3 sequence: CASSQTGVGSYNEQFF. CDR3 coding DNA: TGTGCCAGCAGCCAGACAGGGGTTGGGTCCTACAATGAGCAGTTCTTC.

A few counts support this clonotype. DNA of the CDR3: TGTGCCAGCAGCCAAACCCCTGCGGGGGGGTTAGATACGCAGTATTTT. This codes for CASSQTPAGGLDTQYF. The gene calls are TRBV4-2 and TRBJ2-3, with 9 bases lining up with TRBD2. Germline loops: CDR1 LGHNA, CDR2 YNFKEQ. With V trimmed by 2 bases and J by 5 bases, 8 bases remained unmatched. The CDR3 has 16 amino acids.

This chain connects TRBV2 to TRBJ2-7; perhaps TRBD2 as D (5 bases). CDR1 is SNHLY, CDR2 FYNNEI, per germline. This CDR3 spans 14 amino acids. The V end was cut by 7 bases, the J end by 0 bases, with 13 bases between. Here the CDR3 DNA reads TGTGCCAGCATAGGAGGCAGATCCTCCTACGAGCAGTACTTC. It encodes CASIGGRSSYEQYF.